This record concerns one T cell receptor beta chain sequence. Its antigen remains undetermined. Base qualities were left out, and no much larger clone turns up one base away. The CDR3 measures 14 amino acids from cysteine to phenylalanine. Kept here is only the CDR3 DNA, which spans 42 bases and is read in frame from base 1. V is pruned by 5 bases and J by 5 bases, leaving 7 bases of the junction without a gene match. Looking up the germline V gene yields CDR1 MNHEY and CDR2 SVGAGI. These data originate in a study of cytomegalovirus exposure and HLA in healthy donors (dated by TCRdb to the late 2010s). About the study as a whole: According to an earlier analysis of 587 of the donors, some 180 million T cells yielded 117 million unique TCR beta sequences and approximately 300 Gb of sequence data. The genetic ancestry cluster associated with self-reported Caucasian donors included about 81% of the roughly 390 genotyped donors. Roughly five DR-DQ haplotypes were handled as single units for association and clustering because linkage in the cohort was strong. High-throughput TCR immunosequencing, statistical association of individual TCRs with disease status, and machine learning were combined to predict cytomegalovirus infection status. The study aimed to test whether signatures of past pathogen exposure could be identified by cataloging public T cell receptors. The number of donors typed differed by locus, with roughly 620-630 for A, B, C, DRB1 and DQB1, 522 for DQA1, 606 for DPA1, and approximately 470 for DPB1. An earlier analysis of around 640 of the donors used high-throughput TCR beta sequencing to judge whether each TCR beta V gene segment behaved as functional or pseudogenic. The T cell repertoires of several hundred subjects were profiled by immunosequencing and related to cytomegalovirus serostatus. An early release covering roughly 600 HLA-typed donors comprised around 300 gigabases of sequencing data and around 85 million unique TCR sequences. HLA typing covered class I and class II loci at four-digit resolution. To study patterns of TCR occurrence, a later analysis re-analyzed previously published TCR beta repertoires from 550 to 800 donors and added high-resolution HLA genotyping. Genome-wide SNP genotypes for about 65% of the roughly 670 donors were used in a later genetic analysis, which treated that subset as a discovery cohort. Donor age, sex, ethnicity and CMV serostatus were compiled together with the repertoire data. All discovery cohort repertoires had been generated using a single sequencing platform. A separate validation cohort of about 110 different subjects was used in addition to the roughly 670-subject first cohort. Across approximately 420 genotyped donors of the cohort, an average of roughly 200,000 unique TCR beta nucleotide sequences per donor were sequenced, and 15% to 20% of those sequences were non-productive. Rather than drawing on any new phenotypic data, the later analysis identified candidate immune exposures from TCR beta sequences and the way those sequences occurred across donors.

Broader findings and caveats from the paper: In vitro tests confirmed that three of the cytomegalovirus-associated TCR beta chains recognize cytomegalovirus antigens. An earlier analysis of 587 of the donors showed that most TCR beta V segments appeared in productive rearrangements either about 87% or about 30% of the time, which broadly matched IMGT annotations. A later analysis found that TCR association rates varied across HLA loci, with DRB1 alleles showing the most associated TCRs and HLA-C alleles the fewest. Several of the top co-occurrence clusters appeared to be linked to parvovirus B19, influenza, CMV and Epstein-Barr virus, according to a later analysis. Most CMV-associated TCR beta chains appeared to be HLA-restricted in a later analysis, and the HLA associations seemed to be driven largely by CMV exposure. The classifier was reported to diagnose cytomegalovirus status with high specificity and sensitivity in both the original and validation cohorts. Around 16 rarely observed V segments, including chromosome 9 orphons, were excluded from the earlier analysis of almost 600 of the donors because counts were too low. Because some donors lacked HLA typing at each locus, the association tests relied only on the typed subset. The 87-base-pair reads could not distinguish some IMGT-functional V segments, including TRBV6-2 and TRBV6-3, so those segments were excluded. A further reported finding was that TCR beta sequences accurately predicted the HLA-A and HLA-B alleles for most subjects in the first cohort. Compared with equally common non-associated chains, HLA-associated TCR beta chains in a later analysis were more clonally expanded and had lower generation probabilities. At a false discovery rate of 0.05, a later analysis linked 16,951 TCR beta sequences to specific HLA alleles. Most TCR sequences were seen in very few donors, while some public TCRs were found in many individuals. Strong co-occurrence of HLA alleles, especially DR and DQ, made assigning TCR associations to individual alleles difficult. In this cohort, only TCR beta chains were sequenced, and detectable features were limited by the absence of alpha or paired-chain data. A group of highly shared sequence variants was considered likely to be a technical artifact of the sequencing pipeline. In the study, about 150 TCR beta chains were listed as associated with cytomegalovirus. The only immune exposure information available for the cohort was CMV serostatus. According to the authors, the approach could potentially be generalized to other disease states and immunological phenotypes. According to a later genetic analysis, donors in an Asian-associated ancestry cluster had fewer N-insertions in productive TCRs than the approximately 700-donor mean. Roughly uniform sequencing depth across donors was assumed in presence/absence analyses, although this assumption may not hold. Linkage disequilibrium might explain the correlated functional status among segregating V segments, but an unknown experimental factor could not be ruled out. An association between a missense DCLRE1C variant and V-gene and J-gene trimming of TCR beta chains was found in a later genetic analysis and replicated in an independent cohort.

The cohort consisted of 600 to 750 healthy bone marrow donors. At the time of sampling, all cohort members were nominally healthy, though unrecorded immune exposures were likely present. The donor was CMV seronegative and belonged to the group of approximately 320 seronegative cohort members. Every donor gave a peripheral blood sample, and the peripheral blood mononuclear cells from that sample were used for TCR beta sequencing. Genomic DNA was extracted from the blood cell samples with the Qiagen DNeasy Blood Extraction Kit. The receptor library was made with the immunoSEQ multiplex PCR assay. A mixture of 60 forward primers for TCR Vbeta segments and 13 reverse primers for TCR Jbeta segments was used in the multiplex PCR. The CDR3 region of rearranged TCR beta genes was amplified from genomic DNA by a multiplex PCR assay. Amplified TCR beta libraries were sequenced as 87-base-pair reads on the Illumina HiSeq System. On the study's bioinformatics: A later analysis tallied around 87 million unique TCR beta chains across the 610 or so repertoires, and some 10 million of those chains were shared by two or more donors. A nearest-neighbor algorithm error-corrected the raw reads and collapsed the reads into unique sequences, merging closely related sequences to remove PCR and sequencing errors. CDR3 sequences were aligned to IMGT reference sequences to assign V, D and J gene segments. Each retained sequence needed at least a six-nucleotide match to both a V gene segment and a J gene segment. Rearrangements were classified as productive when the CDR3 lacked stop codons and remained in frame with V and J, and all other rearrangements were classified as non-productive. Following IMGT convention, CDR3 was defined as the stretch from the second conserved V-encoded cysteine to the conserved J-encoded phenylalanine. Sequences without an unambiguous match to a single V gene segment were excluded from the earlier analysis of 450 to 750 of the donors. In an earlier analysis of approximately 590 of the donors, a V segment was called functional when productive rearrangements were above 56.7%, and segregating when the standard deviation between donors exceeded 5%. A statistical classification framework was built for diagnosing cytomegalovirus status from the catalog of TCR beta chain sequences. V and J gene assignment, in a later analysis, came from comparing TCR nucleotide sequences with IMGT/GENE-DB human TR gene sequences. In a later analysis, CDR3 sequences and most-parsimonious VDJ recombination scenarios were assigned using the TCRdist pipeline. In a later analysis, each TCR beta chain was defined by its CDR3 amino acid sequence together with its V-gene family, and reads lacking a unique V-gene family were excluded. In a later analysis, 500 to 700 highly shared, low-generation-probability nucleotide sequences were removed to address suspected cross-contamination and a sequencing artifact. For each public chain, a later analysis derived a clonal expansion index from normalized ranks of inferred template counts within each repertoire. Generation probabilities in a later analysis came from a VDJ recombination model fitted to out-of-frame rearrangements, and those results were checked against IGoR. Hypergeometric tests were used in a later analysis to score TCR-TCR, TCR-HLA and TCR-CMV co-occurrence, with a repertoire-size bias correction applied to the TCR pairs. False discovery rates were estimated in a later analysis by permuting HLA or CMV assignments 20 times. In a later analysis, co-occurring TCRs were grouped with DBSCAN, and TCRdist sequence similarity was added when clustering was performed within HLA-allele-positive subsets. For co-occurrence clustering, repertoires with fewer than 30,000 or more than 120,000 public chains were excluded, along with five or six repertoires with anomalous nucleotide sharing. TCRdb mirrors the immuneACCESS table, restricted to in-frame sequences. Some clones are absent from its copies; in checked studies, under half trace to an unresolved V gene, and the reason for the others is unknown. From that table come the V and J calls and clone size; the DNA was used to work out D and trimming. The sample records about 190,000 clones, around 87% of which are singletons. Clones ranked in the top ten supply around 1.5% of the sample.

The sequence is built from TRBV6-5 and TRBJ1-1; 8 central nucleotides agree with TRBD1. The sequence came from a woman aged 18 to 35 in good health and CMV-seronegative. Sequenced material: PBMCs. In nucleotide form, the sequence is TGTGCCAGCAGTAGACCAGGGGGCGAGACTGAAGCTTTCTTT. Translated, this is CASSRPGGETEAFF.